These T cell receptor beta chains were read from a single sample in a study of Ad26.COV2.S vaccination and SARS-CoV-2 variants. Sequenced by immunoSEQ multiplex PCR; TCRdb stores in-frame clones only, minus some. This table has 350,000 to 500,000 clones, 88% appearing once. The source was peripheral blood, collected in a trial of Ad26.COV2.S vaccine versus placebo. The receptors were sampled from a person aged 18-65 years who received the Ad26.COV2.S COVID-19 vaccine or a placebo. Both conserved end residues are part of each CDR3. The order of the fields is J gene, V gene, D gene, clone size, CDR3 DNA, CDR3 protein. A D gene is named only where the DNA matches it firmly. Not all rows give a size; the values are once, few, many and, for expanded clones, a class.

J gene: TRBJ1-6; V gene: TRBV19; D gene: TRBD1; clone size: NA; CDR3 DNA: TGTGCCAGTAGTATTGGTGACAGGGCTATCTCACCCCTCCACTTT; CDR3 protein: CASSIGDRAISPLHF
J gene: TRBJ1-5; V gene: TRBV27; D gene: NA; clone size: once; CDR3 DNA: TGTGCCAGCAGCATCGCTGGGGGTAATCAGCCCCAGCATTTT; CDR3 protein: CASSIAGGNQPQHF
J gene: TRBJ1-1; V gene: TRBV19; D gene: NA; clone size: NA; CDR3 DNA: TGTGCCAGTAGTACGGGACACTTGGACCCCATGAACACTGAAGCTTTCTTT; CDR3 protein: CASSTGHLDPMNTEAFF
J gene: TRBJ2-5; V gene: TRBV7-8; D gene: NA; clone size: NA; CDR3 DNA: TGTGCCAGCAGCCCACTAGTACGGCAGGGTAATGGAAGGGAGCGAGAGACCCAGTACTTC; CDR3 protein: CASSPLVRQGNGRERETQYF
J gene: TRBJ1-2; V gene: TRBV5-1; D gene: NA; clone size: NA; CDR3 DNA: TGCGCCAGCAGCGCATACGGGGCAGAATCAGATGGCTACACCTTC; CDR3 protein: CASSAYGAESDGYTF
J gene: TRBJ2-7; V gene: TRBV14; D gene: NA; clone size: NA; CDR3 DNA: TGTGCCAGCAGCCAAGTACCGGGACCGGGATACCAGTACTTC; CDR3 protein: CASSQVPGPGYQYF
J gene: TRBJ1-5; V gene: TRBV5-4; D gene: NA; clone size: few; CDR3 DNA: TGTGCCAGCAGCTTGGACAGCAATCAGCCCCAGCATTTT; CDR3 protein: CASSLDSNQPQHF
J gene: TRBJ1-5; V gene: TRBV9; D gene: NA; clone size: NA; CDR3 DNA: TGTGCCAGCAGCGAAGATGGGGACGCCGGCCAGCCCCAGCATTTT; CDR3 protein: CASSEDGDAGQPQHF
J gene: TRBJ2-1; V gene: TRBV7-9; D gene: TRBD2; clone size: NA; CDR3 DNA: TGTGCCAGCAGCTCCTCTGACCTGGGACTAGCGGGCTCCTACAATGAGCAGTTCTTC; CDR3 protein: CASSSSDLGLAGSYNEQFF
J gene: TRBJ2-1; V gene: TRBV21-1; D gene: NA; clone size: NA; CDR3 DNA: TGTGCCAGCATCACAGGCTTATGGCAGTTCTTC; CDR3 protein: CASITGLWQFF
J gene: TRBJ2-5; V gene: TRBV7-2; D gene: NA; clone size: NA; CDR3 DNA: TGTGCCAGCAGCTTAGCCCCGGGACGGATTCAAGAGACCCAGTACTTC; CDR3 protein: CASSLAPGRIQETQYF
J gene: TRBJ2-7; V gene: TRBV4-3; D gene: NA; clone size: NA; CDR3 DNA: TGCGCCAGCAGCCCCGCCCAGTGGGGTTCCTACGAGCAGTACTTC; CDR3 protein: CASSPAQWGSYEQYF
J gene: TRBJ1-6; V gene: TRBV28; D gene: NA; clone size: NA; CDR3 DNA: TGTGCCAGCAGACCACAGAATTCACCCCTCCACTTT; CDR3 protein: CASRPQNSPLHF
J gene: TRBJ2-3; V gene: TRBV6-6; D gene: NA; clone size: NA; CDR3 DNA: TGTGCCAGCAGTCCAGGGTGGCGGGGGCCGAGTACAGATACGCAGTATTTT; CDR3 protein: CASSPGWRGPSTDTQYF
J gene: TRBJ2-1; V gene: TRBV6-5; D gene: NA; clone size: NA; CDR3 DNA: TGTGCCAGCAGTTACTCGACGGGACTTGAGCAGTTCTTC; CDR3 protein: CASSYSTGLEQFF
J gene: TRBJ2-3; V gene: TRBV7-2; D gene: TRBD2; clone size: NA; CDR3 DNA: TGTGCCAGCAGCCTCTACAGGCCGGGGGGGGATACGCAGTATTTT; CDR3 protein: CASSLYRPGGDTQYF
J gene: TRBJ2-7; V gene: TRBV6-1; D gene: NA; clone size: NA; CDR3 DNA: TGTGCCAGCAGTGAAGGACCCACCTACGAGCAGTACTTC; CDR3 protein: CASSEGPTYEQYF
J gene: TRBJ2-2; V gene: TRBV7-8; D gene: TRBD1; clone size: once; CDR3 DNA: TGTGCCAGCAGCCTGGGGACAGGGGCCGCCGGGGAGCTGTTTTTT; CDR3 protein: CASSLGTGAAGELFF
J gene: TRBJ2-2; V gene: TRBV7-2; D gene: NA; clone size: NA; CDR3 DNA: TGTGCCAGCAGCCAAGGGCCCCTAGTGAGCACCGGGGAGCTGTTTTTT; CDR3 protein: CASSQGPLVSTGELFF
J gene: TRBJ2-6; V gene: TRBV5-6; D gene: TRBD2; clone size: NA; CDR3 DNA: TGTGCCAGCAGCCCCGGTAGCGGGGGGTTAATCTCTGGGGCCAACGTCCTGACTTTC; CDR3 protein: CASSPGSGGLISGANVLTF
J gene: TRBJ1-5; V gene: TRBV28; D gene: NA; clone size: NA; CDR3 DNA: TGTGCCAGCAGTTCTTGGGATCAGCCCCAGCATTTT; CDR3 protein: CASSSWDQPQHF
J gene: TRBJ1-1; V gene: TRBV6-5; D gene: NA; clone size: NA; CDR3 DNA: TGTGCCAGCAGTTACCCCGGGGGGACTGAAGCTTTCTTT; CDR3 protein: CASSYPGGTEAFF
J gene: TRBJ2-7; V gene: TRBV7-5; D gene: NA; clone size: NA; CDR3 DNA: TGTGTCAGAAGCTTCTACGACAGGGCTACCTACGAGCAGTACTTC; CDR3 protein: CVRSFYDRATYEQYF
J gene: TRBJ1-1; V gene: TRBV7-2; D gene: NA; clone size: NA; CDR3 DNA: TGTGCCAGCAGCCGGAATTCGGGCCTGAACACTGAAGCTTTCTTT; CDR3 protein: CASSRNSGLNTEAFF
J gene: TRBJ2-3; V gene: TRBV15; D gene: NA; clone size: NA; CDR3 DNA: TGTGCCACCAGCAGAGAAGGGGGGTGGTCAGATACGCAGTATTTT; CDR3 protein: CATSREGGWSDTQYF
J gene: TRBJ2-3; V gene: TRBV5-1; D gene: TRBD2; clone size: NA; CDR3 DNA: TGCGCCAGCAGCTGGACCCCGGGACTAAACACAGATACGCAGTATTTT; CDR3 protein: CASSWTPGLNTDTQYF
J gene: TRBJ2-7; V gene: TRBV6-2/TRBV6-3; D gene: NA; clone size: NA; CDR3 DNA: TGTGCCAGCAGCTACTTCTACGAGCAGTACTTC; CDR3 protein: CASSYFYEQYF
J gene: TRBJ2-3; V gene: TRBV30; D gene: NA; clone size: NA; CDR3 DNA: TGTGCCTGGAGTGTAGGTGAGGGATGGGATACGCAGTATTTT; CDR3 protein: CAWSVGEGWDTQYF
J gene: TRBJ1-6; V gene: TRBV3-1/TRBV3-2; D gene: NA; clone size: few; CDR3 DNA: TGTGCCAGCAGCGAACAGGGCACCTATAATTCACCCCTCCACTTT; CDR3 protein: CASSEQGTYNSPLHF
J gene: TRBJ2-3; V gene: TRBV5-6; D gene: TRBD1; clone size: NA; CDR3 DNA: TGTGCCAGCAGCCGGGACAGGGGCTATACGCAGTATTTT; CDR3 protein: CASSRDRGYTQYF
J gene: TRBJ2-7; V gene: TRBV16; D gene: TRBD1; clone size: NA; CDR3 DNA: TGTGCCAGCAGCCATGGGACAGGGTCGGTCGAGCAGTACTTC; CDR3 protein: CASSHGTGSVEQYF
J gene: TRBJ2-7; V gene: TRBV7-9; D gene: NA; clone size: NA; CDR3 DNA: TGTGCCAGCGCGGGGACAGTTGGACCTTACGAGCAGTACTTC; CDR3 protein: CASAGTVGPYEQYF
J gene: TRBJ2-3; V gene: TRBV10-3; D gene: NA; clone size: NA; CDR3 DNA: TGTGCCATCAGGGGACCGGGACAAGGGGGCACAGATACGCAGTATTTT; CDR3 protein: CAIRGPGQGGTDTQYF
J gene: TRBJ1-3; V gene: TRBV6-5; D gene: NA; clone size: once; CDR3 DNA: TGTGCCAGCAGATACCACCCCGCTGGAAACACCATATATTTT; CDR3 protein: CASRYHPAGNTIYF
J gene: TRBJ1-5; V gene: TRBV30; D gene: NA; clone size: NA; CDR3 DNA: TGTGCCTGGAGTGTTATAGCAGGGATCAGTCAGCCCCAGCATTTT; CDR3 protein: CAWSVIAGISQPQHF